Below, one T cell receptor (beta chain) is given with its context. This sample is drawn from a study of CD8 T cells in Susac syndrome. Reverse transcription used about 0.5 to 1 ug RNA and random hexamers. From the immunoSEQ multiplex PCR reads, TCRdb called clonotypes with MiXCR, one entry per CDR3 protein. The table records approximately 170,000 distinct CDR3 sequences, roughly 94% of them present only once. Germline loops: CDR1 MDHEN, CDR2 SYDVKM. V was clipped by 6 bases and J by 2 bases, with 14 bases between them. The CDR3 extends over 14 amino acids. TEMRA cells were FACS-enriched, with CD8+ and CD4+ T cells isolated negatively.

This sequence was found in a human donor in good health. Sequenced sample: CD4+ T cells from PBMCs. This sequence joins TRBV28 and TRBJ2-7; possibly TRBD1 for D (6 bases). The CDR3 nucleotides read TGTGCCAGCAGCCCCGGGACAACCGCCTACGAGCAGTACTTC. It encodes CASSPGTTAYEQYF. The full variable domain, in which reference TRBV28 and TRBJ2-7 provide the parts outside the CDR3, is DVKVTQSSRYLVKRTGEKVFLECVQDMDHENMFWYRQDPGLGLRLIYFSYDVKMKEKGDIPEGYSVSREKKERFSLILESASTNQTSMYLCASSPGTTAYEQYFGPGTRLTVT.